Each of the 14 T cell receptor beta chains below was sequenced from the same sample in a study of CD8+ T cells in alopecia areata (dated by TCRdb to about 2018). The method behind the library was the immunoSEQ multiplex PCR assay. RNA was extracted from all samples and reverse transcribed into cDNA as template for TCR sequencing. TCRdb obtained this table from immuneACCESS and retained in-frame rearrangements with V and J assigned. These tables miss some clones; where compared with another copy, unresolved V genes account for less than half of the shortfall, and the remainder is unexplained. The sample data list 200,000 to 250,000 clones, and around 65% of these were observed just once. The ten largest clones represent around 4% of the sample. The sample's time point label, decoded: four to five weeks on oral tofacitinib. This specimen's treatment or condition label, per the study, means: oral pan-JAK inhibitor, 5-10 mg twice daily.

The sample in question was CD4+ T cells sorted from blood, obtained at week 4, from a patient treated with tofacitinib. The origin of the receptors is a human donor with alopecia areata.

The DNA of the CDR3 is TGTGCCAGCATGGAGCCAGGGGAACATTTT. This sequence encodes CASMEPGEHF. This rearrangement joins TRBV6-1 to TRBJ1-5, with a weak D call TRBD1 (6 bases). The CDR3 runs 10 residues. V was clipped by 7 bases and J by 16 bases, with 14 bases between them. The germline V gene encodes CDR1 MNHNS and CDR2 SASEGT.

V is TRBV5-1 and J is TRBJ2-3; maybe TRBD1 (7 bases). This CDR3 region has 16 residues. V lost 5 bases and J 2 bases, leaving 18 bases between the germline ends. CDR1 is SGHRS, CDR2 YFSETQ, per germline. The CDR3 is CASSTRQGDSTDTQYF. In DNA form, the CDR3 reads TGCGCCAGCAGTACCCGGCAGGGGGACTCCACAGATACGCAGTATTTT.

This chain connects TRBV29-1 to TRBJ1-4; D is uncertain. Germline V gene lookup returns CDR1 SQVTM and CDR2 ANQGSEA. The CDR3 sequence is 11 residues long. Trimming cost V 7 bases and J 8 bases, with 11 bases left between them. The CDR3 nucleotides read TGCAGCGCCAGAGCAGGAGAAAAACTGTTTTTT. Protein sequence: CSARAGEKLFF.

This chain connects TRBV2 to TRBJ1-5; D is uncertain. V dropped 4 bases and J dropped 3 bases, with 10 bases sitting between them. Germline loops: CDR1 SNHLY, CDR2 FYNNEI. The CDR3 spans 14 residues. CDR3 in DNA: TGTGCCAGCAGTGTGGGCAGGAACAATCAGCCCCAGCATTTT. This codes for CASSVGRNNQPQHF.

V is TRBV5-1 and J is TRBJ2-5; 8 bases agree with TRBD2. J gave up 2 bases and V 1 base, and 1 base lay outside the gene matches. The CDR3 covers 14 residues. Germline V lookup: CDR1 SGHRS, CDR2 YFSETQ. In DNA form, the CDR3 reads TGCGCCAGCAGCTTGACGGGGGGGCAAGAGACCCAGTACTTC. The encoded protein is CASSLTGGQETQYF.

This clone has only a few counts. This sample includes further DNA sequences coding for the same CDR3. This chain connects TRBV15 to TRBJ2-5; D is undetermined. V shed 0 bases and J shed 2 bases, with 7 bases lying between them. The germline gives CDR1 LNHNV, CDR2 YYDKDF (reference sequence). The CDR3 spans 14 residues. The CDR3 here is CATSRDRGQETQYF. CDR3 DNA: TGTGCCACCAGCAGAGATCGTGGACAAGAGACCCAGTACTTC.

The chain carries TRBV29-1 and TRBJ2-3; the D gene is possibly TRBD2 (6 bases). V lost 3 bases to trimming and J lost 8 bases, with 15 bases between them. This CDR3 spans 13 amino acids. Germline loops: CDR1 SQVTM, CDR2 ANQGSEA. The CDR3 DNA follows: TGCAGCGTTGACTCTCCTGGGGGGTTTACGCAGTATTTT. It yields the protein CSVDSPGGFTQYF.

A few counts support this clone. This chain connects TRBV11-3 to TRBJ1-1; TRBD1 is a possible D gene (5 bases). The CDR3 loop spans 14 amino acids. Looked up from germline, CDR1 is SGHNT and CDR2 is YENEEA. Trimming left V 5 bases short and J 5 bases short, with 15 bases between. The chain's CDR3 is CASSPGGGKTEAFF. CDR3 DNA: TGTGCCAGCAGCCCCGGCGGGGGAAAGACTGAAGCTTTCTTT.

The table lists this clone with a few counts. The rearrangement links TRBV7-2 to TRBJ2-5; a weak D match, TRBD2 (6 bases). The germline gives CDR1 SGHTA, CDR2 FQGNSA. Trimming removed 5 bases at V and 5 bases at J, with 18 bases between. CDR3 length: 15 amino acids. In DNA, the CDR3 is TGTGCCAGCAGCACCGGGACTCACCCCCAGGAGACCCAGTACTTC. Translated: CASSTGTHPQETQYF.

There are a few counts of this clone. Other DNA sequences in this specimen translate into the identical CDR3. The chain couples TRBV7-6 to TRBJ2-2; D uncertain. Per the germline V gene, CDR1 is SGHVS and CDR2 is FNYEAQ. The germline V and J ends were trimmed by 4 bases and 8 bases, with 8 bases remaining between them. The CDR3 contains 12 residues. CDR3 coding DNA: TGTGCCAGCAGCTCCGACTTTGGGGAGCTGTTTTTT. This codes for CASSSDFGELFF.

To note about this clone: The junction departs from germline at one end; a sequencing error may be responsible. The chain is built from TRBV7-7 and TRBJ2-1, with 8 positions matching TRBD1. The CDR3 spans 15 residues. Germline lookup yields CDR1 SSHAT and CDR2 FNYEAQ (reference sequence). CDR3 protein: CASSFNPTGADEQFF. CDR3 DNA: TGTGCTAGCAGCTTTAACCCGACAGGGGCCGATGAGCAGTTCTTC.

This rearrangement joins TRBV15 to TRBJ2-3, with 11 bases identical to TRBD2. CDR3 length: 17 amino acids. Trimming removed 1 base from V and 2 bases from J; junction bases left unmatched: 5. Germline V gene lookup returns CDR1 LNHNV and CDR2 YYDKDF (reference sequence). The CDR3 DNA sequence: TGTGCCACCAGCAGAGGAGGGACTAGCGGATACACAGATACGCAGTATTTT. Encoded protein: CATSRGGTSGYTDTQYF.

The sample holds a few counts of this clone. This chain uses TRBV14 with TRBJ2-7; D may correspond to TRBD1 or TRBD2 (5 bases each). The CDR3 extends over 17 amino acids. Per germline, CDR1 SGHDN and CDR2 FVKESK. V lost 2 bases and J lost 1, with 18 bases in between. The CDR3 DNA sequence: TGTGCCAGCAGCCAACTCAGACCTCTCGAGGGGTCCTACGAGCAGTACTTC. It is translated as CASSQLRPLEGSYEQYF.

The DNA for the CDR3 is TGTGCCAGTAGTATATCCCAGGGGAACACCGGGGAGCTGTTTTTT. Amino acids: CASSISQGNTGELFF. The chain is built from TRBV19 and TRBJ2-2; TRBD1 might be the D (5 bases). Between the trimmed V and J ends, which lost 2 bases and 1 base, there was a span of 8 bases. The CDR3 runs 15 residues. Germline V CDR1 and CDR2: LNHDA, SQIVND (reference sequence).